This T cell receptor beta chain was identified during a study of OX40 agonist ivuxolimab in advanced cancers. Trimming cost V 1 base and J 4 bases, with 8 bases left between them. Per the germline V gene, CDR1 is GTSNPN and CDR2 is SVGIG (reference sequence). The CDR3 has 13 residues. This table comes from immunoSEQ multiplex PCR, and its TCRdb copy is limited to in-frame clones, with some not included. The data hold around 58,000 clones, with around 83% observed a single time. The clonotype originates from an adult with an advanced solid tumor such as melanoma, head and neck, liver or kidney cancer. Sequencing was performed on CD4+ or CD8+ T cells sorted from blood, taken in a trial of the OX40 agonist ivuxolimab. The rearrangement uses TRBV30 and TRBJ1-5; D is perhaps TRBD1 (6 bases). The CDR3: CAWSGTANQPQHF. CDR3 nucleotides: TGTGCCTGGAGTGGGACAGCTAATCAGCCCCAGCATTTT.